What follows are 14 T cell receptor beta chains derived from one specimen sequenced in a study of identical twins. TCRdb re-analysed the 5' RACE reads in MiXCR, keeping a single row per CDR3 protein. The sample lists 700,000 or so distinct CDR3 sequences; around 21% were seen once. These same records also appear under a second study, on T cells expressing NK-cell markers.

Specimen: PBMCs. These receptor sequences come from a woman between 18 and 30 years old in good health.

This chain uses TRBV18 with TRBJ2-1; the D gene is possibly TRBD1 (5 bases). Trimming stripped 3 bases from V and 9 bases from J, with 15 bases between. The CDR3 covers 14 residues. Per germline, CDR1 KGHSH and CDR2 LQKENI. CDR3 nucleotide sequence: TGTGCCAGCTCACCGACAGAAGGCTATAGTGAGCAGTTCTTC. Translated: CASSPTEGYSEQFF.

For this clonotype: This may be a read error: a much more frequent sequence differs by one nucleotide. The chain links TRBV12-3 or TRBV12-4 to TRBJ2-1; the D gene could be TRBD1 or TRBD2 (5 bases each). The CDR3 is 12 residues long. CDR3 sequence: CASSLGVRASFF. CDR3 in DNA: TGTGCCAGCAGCTTAGGGGTGAGGGCATCTTTCTTC.

This clonotype appeared a few times. The chain employs TRBV9 and TRBJ1-3; D gene unclear. Trimming stripped 1 base from V and 4 bases from J, with 6 bases between. CDR3 length: 13 amino acids. The germline V gene encodes CDR1 SGDLS and CDR2 YYNGEE. Written as DNA, the CDR3 is TGTGCCAGCAGCGTATATGGAGGAAACACCATATATTTT. This codes for CASSVYGGNTIYF.

This clonotype was found many times. The chain carries TRBV12-3 or TRBV12-4 and TRBJ2-1; D may correspond to TRBD1 or TRBD2 (6 bases each). Trimming took off 7 bases at V and 10 bases at J, with 14 bases between the two ends. The CDR3 consists of 12 residues. The CDR3 nucleotides are TGTGCCAGCACCCAAGGGGGGACAGAGCAGTTCTTC. It specifies CASTQGGTEQFF.

V and J are TRBV4-1 and TRBJ2-7; the D is unclear. The V end lost 4 bases, the J end lost 5 bases, and 15 bases lay between the germline ends. The CDR3 consists of 14 residues. In germline, CDR1 is MGHRA, CDR2 YSYEKL. The CDR3 DNA follows: TGCGCCAGCAGCCCCTCCCCGATCCGGGACGAGCAGTACTTC. Its protein product is CASSPSPIRDEQYF.

This clonotype was recorded at least ten times. The chain combines TRBV12-3 or TRBV12-4 with TRBJ2-7; D remains ambiguous. This CDR3 is built from 14 residues. V gave up 3 bases and J gave up 6 bases, with 15 bases separating them. This CDR3 is CASSFGAMGTEQYF. CDR3 sequence (DNA): TGTGCCAGCAGTTTTGGCGCGATGGGTACCGAGCAGTACTTC.

The sample holds a few counts of this clonotype. The rearrangement joins TRBV12-3 or TRBV12-4 to TRBJ2-1; D is possibly TRBD1 or TRBD2 (5 bases each). Trimming stripped 7 bases from V and 2 bases from J, with 18 bases between. The CDR3 covers 16 residues. CDR3 bases: TGTGCCAGCACCCAGGTTCCGCCGGGACCCTACAATGAGCAGTTCTTC. This gives the protein CASTQVPPGPYNEQFF.

The table lists this clonotype with a few counts. The J gene is TRBJ1-1, the V gene TRBV5-1; D is perhaps TRBD1 (6 bases). CDR3 size: 13 residues. The germline gives CDR1 SGHRS, CDR2 YFSETQ. Trimming stripped 0 bases from V and 7 bases from J, with 10 bases between. CDR3 amino acids: CASSLAGAGEAFF. DNA for the CDR3: TGCGCCAGCAGCTTGGCAGGGGCTGGTGAAGCTTTCTTT.

The sample holds a few counts of this clonotype. This chain links TRBV14 with TRBJ1-1, with D uncertain. The length of the CDR3 is 14 residues. From germline, CDR1 is SGHDN and CDR2 FVKESK. The V gene lost 4 bases and the J gene lost 0 bases, with 9 bases spanning the gap. The chain's CDR3 is CASSPALMNTEAFF. CDR3 coding DNA: TGTGCCAGCAGCCCTGCCTTAATGAACACTGAAGCTTTCTTT.

The chain links TRBV6-2 or TRBV6-3 to TRBJ2-1, with D perhaps TRBD2 (5 bases). This CDR3 comprises 13 residues. V shed 4 bases and J shed 9 bases, with 13 bases lying between them. Per the germline V gene, CDR1 is MNHEY and CDR2 is SVGEGT. The chain's CDR3 is CASSFRGTSEQFF. The CDR3 DNA is TGTGCCAGCAGTTTCCGGGGTACCAGTGAGCAGTTCTTC.

This chain links TRBV9 with TRBJ2-1; D perhaps matches TRBD2 (7 bases). The CDR3 loop spans 16 amino acids. Between the trimmed V and J ends, which lost 3 bases and 3 bases, there was a span of 16 bases. The germline V gene encodes CDR1 SGDLS and CDR2 YYNGEE. The CDR3 DNA is TGTGCCAGCAGCGAAAAAAGGGGGGGCGACTACAATGAGCAGTTCTTC. Translation gives CASSEKRGGDYNEQFF.

This clonotype was seen at least ten times. CDR3 in amino acids: CSASPGTGPDYGYTF. The CDR3 DNA sequence: TGCAGTGCTAGTCCCGGGACAGGGCCGGACTATGGCTACACCTTC. The rearrangement links TRBV20-1 to TRBJ1-2; 9 bases are a match to TRBD1. Germline V gene sequence: CDR1 DFQATT, CDR2 SNEGSKA (reference sequence). The CDR3 is 15 residues long. With 3 bases clipped from V and 3 bases from J, the junction kept 8 bases outside the gene matches.

V gene TRBV27 combines with J gene TRBJ2-2; no reliable D call. The CDR3 covers 12 residues. With 3 bases removed from V and 5 bases from J, the gap between germline ends came to 4 bases. CDR1 MNHEY and CDR2 SMNVEV come from the germline V gene (reference sequence). CDR3 residues: CASSFRTGELFF. CDR3 nucleotide sequence: TGTGCCAGCAGTTTTCGAACCGGGGAGCTGTTTTTT.

The chain couples TRBV7-2 to TRBJ2-7; D is unresolved. The V end lost 2 bases, the J end lost 3 bases, and 11 bases lay between the germline ends. The CDR3 has 14 amino acids. Germline V lookup: CDR1 SGHTA, CDR2 FQGNSA. The CDR3 protein is CASSLQFSNYEQYF. The CDR3 DNA reads as TGTGCCAGCAGCTTACAATTTAGTAACTACGAGCAGTACTTC.